This is a list of T cell receptor beta chains from one sample in a study of blood T cell repertoires in COVID-19. Some clones are missing from TCRdb's copy, which holds only in-frame ones; the method was immunoSEQ multiplex PCR. The data hold approximately 260,000 clones, with roughly 84% observed a single time. Sequenced sample: peripheral blood. The origin of the receptors is a woman aged 35 to 49 who had recovered from COVID-19. Each CDR3 is given with its conserved first and last residue. The order of the fields is clone size, D gene, J gene, V gene, CDR3 protein, CDR3 DNA. The D gene is left open where the match is weak. The size of a clone is reported for some rows only, either as once, few or many, or as a class for expanded clones.

>-|TRBD2|TRBJ2-1|TRBV3-1/TRBV3-2
CASSPGLAAYNEQFF
TGTGCCAGCAGCCCGGGACTAGCGGCCTACAATGAGCAGTTCTTC
>-|-|TRBJ1-2|TRBV19
CASSMLTVYGYTF
TGTGCCAGTAGTATGTTGACAGTCTATGGCTACACCTTC
>once|TRBD1|TRBJ2-7|TRBV28
CASSLQGASYEQYF
TGTGCCAGCAGTTTGCAGGGGGCCTCCTACGAGCAGTACTTC
>-|TRBD2|TRBJ2-5|TRBV9
CASSVGGEGTQYF
TGTGCCAGCAGCGTAGGAGGGGAGGGGACCCAGTACTTC
>-|TRBD1|TRBJ2-7|TRBV18
CASSPDFQQGIGEQYF
TGTGCCAGCTCACCAGATTTTCAACAGGGGATTGGCGAGCAGTACTTC
>-|TRBD1|TRBJ1-5|TRBV28
CASSLGQVYSNQPQHF
TGTGCCAGCAGCCTGGGACAGGTCTATAGCAATCAGCCCCAGCATTTT
>-|TRBD2|TRBJ2-7|TRBV6-6
CASSYSGGGEQYF
TGTGCCAGCAGTTACTCGGGGGGGGGCGAGCAGTACTTC
>-|-|TRBJ1-2|TRBV30
CAWSRLNYGYTF
TGTGCCTGGAGCAGGTTGAACTATGGCTACACCTTC
>-|TRBD2|TRBJ2-7|TRBV19
CASSSPPLAGAQISYEQYF
TGTGCCAGTAGCTCTCCCCCACTAGCGGGAGCACAGATAAGCTACGAGCAGTACTTC
>-|-|TRBJ2-7|TRBV5-1
CASSLAEYEQYF
TGCGCCAGCAGCTTGGCGGAGTACGAGCAGTACTTC
>-|-|TRBJ2-6|TRBV6-5
CASSFGSSGANVLTF
TGTGCCAGCAGTTTCGGGTCTTCTGGGGCCAACGTCCTGACTTTC
>-|-|TRBJ1-2|TRBV19
CASSADIWDNYGYTF
TGTGCCAGTAGTGCGGACATATGGGATAACTATGGCTACACCTTC
>-|-|TRBJ1-1|TRBV7-2
CATASGGRNTEAFF
TGTGCCACCGCCTCTGGGGGCCGGAACACTGAAGCTTTCTTT
>-|TRBD1|TRBJ1-1|TRBV18
CASRQGAGNTEAFF
TGTGCCAGCAGGCAGGGGGCAGGGAACACTGAAGCTTTCTTT
>-|TRBD2|TRBJ2-4|TRBV7-2
CASSLGPSGGTAKNIQYF
TGTGCCAGCAGCTTAGGTCCGAGCGGGGGGACCGCCAAAAACATTCAGTACTTC
>-|-|TRBJ2-5|TRBV9
CASSVAAGFRETQYF
TGTGCCAGCAGCGTAGCCGCAGGATTTAGGGAGACCCAGTACTTC
>-|TRBD1|TRBJ1-3|TRBV5-8
CASSLVGMTGGNTIYF
TGTGCCAGCAGCTTGGTCGGAATGACAGGGGGGAACACCATATATTTT
>-|-|TRBJ2-1|TRBV20-1
CSAGGGGTYNEQFF
TGCAGTGCTGGTGGCGGGGGCACCTACAATGAGCAGTTCTTC
>-|-|TRBJ2-3|TRBV30
CAWSVPRGWKDTQYF
TGTGCCTGGAGTGTACCTCGGGGGTGGAAAGATACGCAGTATTTT
>-|-|TRBJ2-2|TRBV7-9
CASSLMSKGDPNTGELFF
TGTGCCAGCAGCTTAATGTCTAAAGGGGATCCGAACACCGGGGAGCTGTTTTTT
>-|TRBD2|TRBJ2-1|TRBV7-7
CASSPSSGNNEQFF
TGTGCTAGCAGCCCCTCTAGCGGAAACAATGAGCAGTTCTTC
>-|-|TRBJ1-2|TRBV3-1/TRBV3-2
CASSQIEVRGYTF
TGTGCCAGCAGCCAAATCGAGGTCCGGGGCTACACCTTC
>few|TRBD2|TRBJ2-5|TRBV28
CASSPPLAGGPSGKTQYF
TGTGCCAGCAGTCCCCCACTAGCGGGGGGCCCCAGTGGGAAAACCCAGTACTTC
>-|-|TRBJ2-5|TRBV7-8
CASSQDSPRETQYF
TGTGCCAGCAGCCAGGACAGTCCTAGGGAGACCCAGTACTTC
>-|TRBD1|TRBJ1-5|TRBV6-5
CASRPTGLSNQPQHF
TGTGCCAGCAGACCGACAGGGTTAAGCAATCAGCCCCAGCATTTT
>-|-|TRBJ2-7|TRBV30
CAWRPPRPSEQYF
TGTGCCTGGAGACCCCCCAGGCCGAGCGAGCAGTACTTC
>-|TRBD2|TRBJ2-3|TRBV10-3
CATRLAGGPTDTQYF
TGTGCCACCCGACTAGCGGGAGGGCCCACAGATACGCAGTATTTT
>-|TRBD2|TRBJ2-7|TRBV28
CASKVGSGGREQYF
TGTGCCAGCAAAGTTGGATCGGGGGGGCGCGAGCAGTACTTC
>few|TRBD2|TRBJ2-5|TRBV11-3
CASSLAGLAGETQYF
TGTGCCAGCAGCTTGGCGGGACTAGCGGGGGAGACCCAGTACTTC
>-|TRBD1|TRBJ2-7|TRBV27
CASSLQTLGRGPTATYEQYF
TGTGCCAGCAGTTTGCAAACCCTGGGCAGGGGGCCCACCGCCACCTACGAGCAGTACTTC
>once|TRBD2|TRBJ2-7|TRBV9
CASSRLAGQTYEQYF
TGTGCCAGCAGCAGACTAGCGGGGCAGACCTACGAGCAGTACTTC
>-|-|TRBJ2-1|TRBV5-1
CASSLYGQLDEQFF
TGCGCCAGCAGCTTGTATGGCCAGTTGGATGAGCAGTTCTTC
>-|TRBD1|TRBJ2-5|TRBV18
CASSQTGQGKVETQYF
TGTGCCAGCTCACAGACGGGACAGGGGAAGGTAGAGACCCAGTACTTC
>-|-|TRBJ1-5|TRBV10-1
CASSEDYSNQPQHF
TGCGCCAGCAGTGAGGACTATAGCAATCAGCCCCAGCATTTT
>-|-|TRBJ1-5|TRBV7-8
CASSLGTNSNQPQHF
TGTGCCAGCAGCTTAGGTACAAATAGCAATCAGCCCCAGCATTTT
>-|-|TRBJ2-1|TRBV7-2
CASSFAPPRNEQFF
TGTGCCAGCAGCTTTGCTCCCCCGAGGAATGAGCAGTTCTTC
>few|TRBD2|TRBJ2-2|TRBV4-2
CASSQSTGGDGELFF
TGTGCCAGCAGCCAAAGCACGGGAGGGGACGGGGAGCTGTTTTTT
>-|-|TRBJ1-3|TRBV18
CASSGDSGNTIYF
TGTGCCAGCTCCGGAGATTCTGGAAACACCATATATTTT
>-|-|TRBJ2-7|TRBV19
CASSVARTAYYEQYF
TGTGCCAGTAGTGTGGCCAGGACAGCATACTACGAGCAGTACTTC
>-|-|TRBJ2-3|TRBV7-2
CASSLVGLHTQYF
TGTGCCAGCAGCTTAGTTGGGCTACATACGCAGTATTTT
>-|-|TRBJ1-5|TRBV9
CASSAHGGADQPQHF
TGTGCCAGCAGCGCCCACGGGGGGGCTGATCAGCCCCAGCATTTT
>once|-|TRBJ2-2|TRBV5-1
CASSLVNSNTGELFF
TGCGCCAGCAGCTTGGTTAATTCGAACACCGGGGAGCTGTTTTTT
>-|TRBD1|TRBJ1-1|TRBV5-1
CASSVGDRGDTEAFF
TGCGCCAGCAGCGTGGGGGACAGGGGCGACACTGAAGCTTTCTTT
>-|-|TRBJ1-5|TRBV19
CASSIENQGSSQPQHF
TGTGCCAGTAGTATAGAAAATCAGGGCTCCAGTCAGCCCCAGCATTTT
>-|-|TRBJ2-1|TRBV5-1
CASSLEGNSYNEQFF
TGCGCCAGCAGCTTGGAGGGGAACAGCTACAATGAGCAGTTCTTC
>-|-|TRBJ1-2|TRBV16
CASSPQTGHGYTF
TGTGCCAGCAGCCCTCAGACAGGCCACGGCTACACCTTC
>-|-|TRBJ2-2|TRBV3-1/TRBV3-2
CASSPGSGQGGNTGELFF
TGTGCCAGCAGCCCTGGAAGCGGGCAGGGGGGAAACACCGGGGAGCTGTTTTTT
>-|-|TRBJ2-7|TRBV10-3
CAISESARDEQYF
TGTGCCATCAGTGAGTCTGCTCGGGACGAGCAGTACTTC
>-|TRBD1|TRBJ1-4|TRBV19
CASHASGTGDEKLFF
TGTGCCAGTCACGCCTCCGGGACAGGGGATGAAAAACTGTTTTTT
>-|TRBD1|TRBJ2-7|TRBV7-9
CASSPRDRVEQYF
TGTGCCAGCAGCCCGAGGGACAGGGTTGAGCAGTACTTC
>-|-|TRBJ1-5|TRBV29-1
CSVPAKGEHQPQHF
TGCAGCGTCCCGGCGAAGGGGGAGCATCAGCCCCAGCATTTT
>-|TRBD2|TRBJ2-2|TRBV18
CASSPGTSVTGELFF
TGTGCCAGCTCACCAGGGACTAGCGTCACCGGGGAGCTGTTTTTT
>-|-|TRBJ2-1|TRBV7-9
CASSLRTAEGNEQFF
TGTGCCAGCAGCTTAAGGACAGCCGAGGGGAATGAGCAGTTCTTC
>once|-|TRBJ2-3|TRBV4-1
CASSQTATDTQYF
TGCGCCAGCAGCCAGACTGCCACAGATACGCAGTATTTT